What follows are 2 T cell receptor beta chains derived from one specimen sequenced in a study of control samples from healthy donors and cancer patients. Assay: immunoSEQ multiplex PCR; the TCRdb copy retains only in-frame clones and omits some. The data show 150,000 to 200,000 clones, about 90% seen once. Sequencing used blood. The receptor source for this set is a woman in her forties or fifties in good health.

V is TRBV12-3 or TRBV12-4 and J is TRBJ2-1; 7 positions agree with TRBD2. V shed 7 bases and J 11 bases; nucleotides not matched to a gene: 11. The CDR3 length is 13 residues. The CDR3 loop reads CASMALAGAQQFF. CDR3 coding DNA: TGTGCCAGCATGGCACTTGCGGGAGCTCAGCAGTTCTTC.

The genes are TRBV7-8 and TRBJ2-5, with D perhaps being TRBD1 or TRBD2 (5 bases each). CDR1 SGHVS and CDR2 FQNEAQ come from the germline V gene. The CDR3 has 16 amino acids. V lost 4 bases and J lost 4, with 19 bases in between. The CDR3: CASSSSMGRQGETQYF. DNA of the CDR3: TGTGCCAGCAGCTCCTCGATGGGACGGCAGGGAGAGACCCAGTACTTC.